A selection of T cell receptor beta chains follows, all from one sample in a study of T cell repertoires in cytomegalovirus infection. TCRdb reprocessed the reads with MiXCR, giving one entry per CDR3 protein. The sample records about 180,000 distinct CDR3 sequences, roughly a sixth being singletons. Sequenced: CD8+ T cells from PBMCs. The receptors were gathered from a human donor in good health (CMV status not recorded). Some clones in this sample may be carry-over from other donors' samples. The CDR3 runs from the conserved cysteine through the conserved F or W. Each record gives: V gene, clone size, CDR3 length, J gene, D gene, CDR3 protein, CDR3 DNA. D genes are given only for firm matches. Clone size appears in some rows only: once, few, many, or a class for an expanded clone.

TRBV30	-	13	TRBJ2-1	-	CAWGQGLYNEQFF	TGTGCCTGGGGACAGGGACTATACAATGAGCAGTTCTTC
TRBV7-9	once	16	TRBJ1-4	TRBD1	CASSFNSGTVNEKLFF	TGTGCCAGCAGCTTCAACTCCGGGACAGTCAATGAAAAACTGTTTTTT
TRBV6-4	-	16	TRBJ2-1	TRBD2	CASSSIAGEPYNEQFF	TGTGCCAGCAGTTCGATAGCGGGGGAACCCTACAATGAGCAGTTCTTC
TRBV6-6	few	13	TRBJ2-3	-	CASSYGEVDTQYF	TGTGCCAGCAGTTACGGAGAGGTTGATACGCAGTATTTT
TRBV12-3/TRBV12-4	few	13	TRBJ1-2	-	CASSSPYLNGYTF	TGTGCCAGCAGTTCTCCTTACCTCAATGGCTACACCTTC
TRBV10-3	few	12	TRBJ2-5	TRBD2	CAISDWAGAQYF	TGTGCCATCAGTGATTGGGCGGGAGCCCAGTACTTC
TRBV28	-	12	TRBJ2-7	-	CASITRKGLQYF	TGTGCCAGCATTACTCGTAAGGGATTACAGTACTTC
TRBV2	once	13	TRBJ2-1	TRBD2	CASGRGDYNEQFF	TGTGCGTCGGGACGGGGGGACTACAATGAGCAGTTCTTC
TRBV7-2	-	14	TRBJ1-1	-	CASSSFRRNTEAFF	TGTGCCAGCAGCTCCTTTAGGAGGAACACTGAAGCTTTCTTT
TRBV7-9	few	17	TRBJ2-6	TRBD1	CASRDPGQSSGANVLTF	TGTGCCAGCAGGGATCCGGGACAGTCCTCTGGGGCCAACGTCCTGACTTTC
TRBV2	few	15	TRBJ2-2	TRBD1	CASSAGTDITGELFF	TGTGCCAGCAGTGCGGGGACAGACATCACCGGGGAGCTGTTTTTT
TRBV30	-	13	TRBJ1-2	-	CAWSAVEVYGYTF	TGTGCCTGGAGTGCCGTCGAAGTATATGGCTACACCTTC
TRBV6-6	few	17	TRBJ1-4	TRBD1	CASRAAGTGATNEKLFF	TGTGCCAGCAGGGCCGCCGGGACAGGGGCAACTAATGAAAAACTGTTTTTT
TRBV7-2	many	16	TRBJ2-1	TRBD1	CASSLVVQGLIDEQFF	TGTGCCAGCAGCTTAGTGGTACAGGGGCTTATCGATGAGCAGTTCTTC
TRBV9	-	14	TRBJ2-5	TRBD1	CASSSGTVQETQYF	TGTGCCAGCAGCTCAGGGACAGTTCAAGAGACCCAGTACTTC
TRBV7-6	-	19	TRBJ2-1	TRBD2	CASSSQDRTSGGYYNEQFF	TGTGCCAGCAGCTCACAGGATAGGACTAGCGGGGGGTACTACAATGAGCAGTTCTTC
TRBV7-2	-	12	TRBJ1-2	-	CASSLQQRGYTF	TGTGCCAGCAGCTTACAACAGAGGGGCTACACCTTC
TRBV7-9	-	16	TRBJ2-7	TRBD1	CASSPEMGQGSYEQYF	TGTGCCAGCAGCCCGGAGATGGGACAGGGGAGCTACGAGCAGTACTTC
TRBV28	-	12	TRBJ2-1	TRBD2	CARRGGANEQFF	TGTGCCCGCCGCGGGGGGGCCAATGAGCAGTTCTTC
TRBV7-8	few	13	TRBJ2-5	TRBD1	CASSLRGRETQYF	TGTGCCAGCAGCTTAAGGGGGCGGGAGACCCAGTACTTC
TRBV20-1	few	15	TRBJ2-7	-	CSARSMDRKTYEQYF	TGCAGTGCTAGATCTATGGACAGAAAAACTTACGAGCAGTACTTC
TRBV7-9	-	15	TRBJ2-1	-	CASSLASGRYNEQFF	TGTGCCAGCAGCTTAGCATCGGGGCGCTACAATGAGCAGTTCTTC
TRBV12-3/TRBV12-4	few	16	TRBJ2-3	-	CASSPDRLSLTDTQYF	TGTGCCAGCAGTCCTGACCGACTATCCCTAACAGATACGCAGTATTTT
TRBV7-4	few	16	TRBJ1-4	-	CASSGSKGMANEKLFF	TGTGCCAGCAGCGGATCAAAGGGGATGGCTAATGAAAAACTGTTTTTT
TRBV6-5	-	13	TRBJ1-1	-	CASSYSSELEAFF	TGTGCCAGCAGTTACTCATCAGAATTGGAGGCTTTCTTT
TRBV14	-	14	TRBJ2-1	TRBD1	CASSPDRRNNEQFF	TGTGCCAGCAGCCCGGACAGGAGGAACAATGAGCAGTTCTTC
TRBV25-1	-	16	TRBJ2-5	TRBD2	CASSEFSGGYQETQYF	TGTGCCAGCAGTGAATTTAGCGGGGGGTACCAAGAGACCCAGTACTTC
TRBV7-4	-	14	TRBJ2-1	-	CASSSFGQLNEQFF	TGTGCCAGCAGCTCCTTTGGACAGCTAAATGAGCAGTTCTTC
TRBV7-8	few	16	TRBJ1-2	-	CASSLGLVPLEDGYTF	TGTGCCAGCAGCTTAGGGCTAGTACCGCTAGAGGATGGCTACACCTTC
TRBV7-9	few	14	TRBJ1-4	TRBD1	CASSLMDRSEKLFF	TGTGCCAGCAGCTTGATGGACAGGTCTGAAAAACTGTTTTTT
TRBV7-2	few	13	TRBJ2-7	-	CASSVDSAYEQYF	TGTGCCAGCAGCGTAGACAGCGCCTACGAGCAGTACTTC
TRBV2	-	13	TRBJ2-7	TRBD1	CASSAGTGVEQYF	TGTGCCAGCAGTGCCGGGACAGGGGTCGAGCAGTACTTC
TRBV4-2	-	16	TRBJ2-7	-	CASSHSTSESSYEQYF	TGTGCCAGCAGCCATTCGACCTCGGAAAGCTCCTACGAGCAGTACTTC
TRBV28	-	15	TRBJ2-3	-	CASSLSTDPGIEQYF	TGTGCCAGCAGTTTATCAACGGACCCGGGCATCGAGCAGTATTTT
TRBV4-1	once	18	TRBJ2-7	TRBD1	CASSQAGGGQGSYREQYF	TGCGCCAGCAGCCAAGCCGGAGGAGGACAGGGAAGTTATCGCGAGCAGTACTTC
TRBV7-8	few	13	TRBJ1-2	-	CASTATGRRGYTF	TGTGCCAGCACCGCGACGGGACGGCGGGGCTACACCTTC
TRBV28	few	18	TRBJ2-6	-	CASSLKAQVFVGANVLTF	TGTGCCAGCAGTTTAAAGGCTCAGGTGTTCGTAGGGGCCAACGTCCTGACTTTC
TRBV7-8	-	16	TRBJ2-1	TRBD1	CASSLDRQGSLNEQFF	TGTGCCAGCAGCTTAGACCGACAGGGAAGCCTAAATGAGCAGTTCTTC
TRBV5-6	few	14	TRBJ1-1	TRBD1	CASSSGTVRYEAFF	TGTGCCAGCAGCTCCGGGACAGTAAGATATGAAGCTTTCTTT
TRBV7-8	few	15	TRBJ2-3	TRBD2	CAGGGSPGSTDTQYF	TGTGCCGGGGGAGGGAGCCCGGGAAGCACAGATACGCAGTATTTT
TRBV7-8	few	14	TRBJ2-7	-	CASSREYGGHEQYF	TGTGCCAGCAGCCGAGAATACGGCGGGCACGAGCAGTACTTC
TRBV7-2	many	17	TRBJ1-1	TRBD1	CASSLEDREYMNTEAFF	TGTGCCAGCAGCTTAGAGGACAGGGAGTACATGAACACTGAAGCTTTCTTT
TRBV6-2/TRBV6-3	few	14	TRBJ1-1	TRBD1	CASSTNRGFPEAFF	TGTGCCAGCAGTACCAACAGGGGGTTCCCTGAAGCTTTCTTT
TRBV7-6	-	14	TRBJ2-3	-	CASSLSRAQDTQYF	TGTGCTAGCAGCTTATCGCGCGCCCAGGATACGCAGTATTTT
TRBV7-2	few	13	TRBJ2-7	-	CASSLVVGDEQYF	TGTGCCAGCAGCTTAGTAGTAGGCGACGAGCAGTACTTC
TRBV20-1	few	10	TRBJ2-1	-	CSARRGEQFF	TGCAGTGCTAGGCGTGGTGAGCAGTTCTTC
TRBV25-1	few	15	TRBJ2-3	-	CASSGGGYSTDTQYF	TGTGCCAGCAGTGGCGGGGGCTATAGCACAGATACGCAGTATTTT
TRBV28	-	14	TRBJ1-3	TRBD1	CASSLRGHGNTIYF	TGTGCCAGCAGCCTCAGGGGGCACGGAAACACCATATATTTT
TRBV2	many	12	TRBJ2-7	-	CASKGRSYEQYF	TGTGCCAGCAAAGGGAGATCCTACGAGCAGTACTTC
TRBV7-9	-	13	TRBJ2-2	-	CASSDTNTGELFF	TGTGCCAGCAGCGATACAAACACCGGGGAGCTGTTTTTT